The 7 T cell receptor beta chains below all came from one sample that was sequenced in a study of Graves' ophthalmopathy and Graves' hyperthyroidism. Investigators amplified TCR beta CDR3 regions from RNA transcripts. First-round RT-PCR relied on HTBI primers, and a second-round multiplex PCR came next. Each CDR3 protein gets one entry after TCRdb re-called the multiplex PCR reads with MiXCR. The repertoire holds about 57,000 distinct CDR3 sequences, with more than 40% as singletons. Sequenced sample: peripheral blood. All receptors come from an adult woman with Graves' ophthalmopathy.

V usage is TRBV7-3 and J usage is TRBJ2-7; 7 bases align to TRBD1. Germline CDR1 reads SGHTA; CDR2 reads FQGTGA. With V trimmed by 6 bases and J by 5 bases, 4 bases remained unmatched. There are 12 residues in the CDR3. The CDR3 sequence is CASSPTGNEQYF. The CDR3 DNA reads TGTGCCAGCAGTCCGACAGGGAACGAGCAGTACTTC. Based on the CDR3 plus reference TRBV7-3 and TRBJ2-7, the full variable domain is GAGVSQTPSNKVTEKGKYVELRCDPISGHTALYWYRQSLGQGPEFLIYFQGTGAADDSGLPNDRFFAVRPEGSVSTLKIQRTERGDSAVYLCASSPTGNEQYFGPGTRLTVT.

CDR3 residues: CASSLATGSYEQYF. For the CDR3, the DNA is TGTGCCAGCTCGCTCGCTACCGGGAGCTACGAGCAGTACTTC. The rearrangement joins TRBV18 to TRBJ2-7; D might be TRBD2 (6 bases). Germline CDR1 and CDR2: KGHSH and LQKENI. CDR3 length: 14 residues. V lost 6 bases and J lost 3, with 15 bases in between.

This clonotype was detected ten times or more. The chain joins TRBV5-1 to TRBJ2-6, with 7 bases lining up with TRBD1. V was clipped by 4 bases and J by 2 bases; unmatched bases: 3. Per the germline V gene, CDR1 is SGHRS and CDR2 is YFSETQ. This CDR3 region has 15 residues. CDR3 sequence reads: CASSITGAGANVLTF. The CDR3, as DNA: TGCGCCAGCAGCATCACAGGGGCTGGGGCCAACGTCCTGACTTTC.

This clonotype was detected ten times or more. The chain has TRBV6-5 and TRBJ2-1; tentative D call: TRBD2 (6 bases). Trimming took off 5 bases at V and 9 bases at J, with 8 bases between the two ends. The CDR3 covers 11 residues. CDR1 is MNHEY and CDR2 is SVGAGI in the germline V gene. This CDR3 reads CASSPGGEQFF. The CDR3 nucleotides are TGTGCCAGCAGTCCCGGGGGTGAGCAGTTCTTC.

This clonotype has a count of ten or more. The chain links TRBV20-1 to TRBJ2-3; D ambiguous. V was pared by 6 bases and J by 1 base, with 14 bases between. From germline, CDR1 is DFQATT and CDR2 SNEGSKA (reference sequence). CDR3 size: 14 residues. CDR3 amino acids: CSAPKGGRTDTQYF. The DNA of the CDR3 is TGCAGTGCACCTAAGGGCGGCCGCACAGATACGCAGTATTTT.

This clonotype was found many times. The chain uses TRBV7-9 and TRBJ2-2; D may be TRBD1 (7 bases). Germline V gene sequence: CDR1 SEHNR, CDR2 FQNEAQ (reference sequence). Trimming removed 4 bases from V and 1 base from J, with 16 bases in between. The CDR3 is 17 residues long. The CDR3 coding sequence is TGTGCCAGCAGCTCAAGGGGGCGGGACAAGAACACCGGGGAGCTGTTTTTT. As protein: CASSSRGRDKNTGELFF.

The rearrangement uses TRBV2 and TRBJ1-5; 8 bases are shared with TRBD1. Per the germline V gene, CDR1 is SNHLY and CDR2 is FYNNEI. V lost 7 bases to trimming and J lost 7 bases; unmatched junction nucleotides: 6. The CDR3 has 13 residues. CDR3 DNA: TGTGCCAGCACTGGACAGGGCGACCAGCCCCAGCATTTT. This translates into CASTGQGDQPQHF.